This T cell receptor (beta chain) was captured in a study of blood T cell repertoires in COVID-19. This table comes from immunoSEQ multiplex PCR, and its TCRdb copy is limited to in-frame clones, with some not included. The profile covers hundreds of thousands of clones, with nearly 90% appearing a single time and 1.5% to 2% taken by the ten largest. The germline V gene has CDR1 SGHNT and CDR2 YENEEA. V lost 4 bases and J lost 4, with 9 bases in between. This CDR3 is 13 amino acids long. The V and J genes are TRBV11-3 and TRBJ2-3; perhaps TRBD2 as D (5 bases). This receptor was obtained from a woman aged 18-35 years with acute COVID-19. The sample was PBMCs or T cells enriched from blood (not recorded which). As DNA, the CDR3 is TGTGCCAGCAGCTCACTAGGGTCAGATACGCAGTATTTT. Translation: CASSSLGSDTQYF.